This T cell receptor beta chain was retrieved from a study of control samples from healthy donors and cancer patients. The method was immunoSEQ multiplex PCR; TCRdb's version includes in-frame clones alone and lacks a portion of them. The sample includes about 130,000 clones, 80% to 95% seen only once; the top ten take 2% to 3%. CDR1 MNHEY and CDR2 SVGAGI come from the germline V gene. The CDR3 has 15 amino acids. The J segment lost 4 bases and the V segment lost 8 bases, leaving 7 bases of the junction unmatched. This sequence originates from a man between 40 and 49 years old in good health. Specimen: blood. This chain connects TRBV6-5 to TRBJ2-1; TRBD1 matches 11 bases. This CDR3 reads CASLGQGAGYNEQFF. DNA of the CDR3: TGTGCCAGCCTTGGACAGGGGGCTGGGTACAATGAGCAGTTCTTC.